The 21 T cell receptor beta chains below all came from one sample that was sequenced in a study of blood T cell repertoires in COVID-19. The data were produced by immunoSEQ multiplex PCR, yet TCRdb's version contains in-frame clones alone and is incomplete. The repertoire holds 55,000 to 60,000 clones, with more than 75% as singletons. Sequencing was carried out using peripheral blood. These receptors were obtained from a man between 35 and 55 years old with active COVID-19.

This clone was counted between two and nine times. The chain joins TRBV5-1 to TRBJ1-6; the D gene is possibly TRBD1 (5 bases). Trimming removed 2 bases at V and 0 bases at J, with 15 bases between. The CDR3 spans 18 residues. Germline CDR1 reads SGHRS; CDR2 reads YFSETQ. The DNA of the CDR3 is TGCGCCAGCAGCTTTAGGACATCTCGGAGCTCCTATAATTCACCCCTCCACTTT. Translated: CASSFRTSRSSYNSPLHF.

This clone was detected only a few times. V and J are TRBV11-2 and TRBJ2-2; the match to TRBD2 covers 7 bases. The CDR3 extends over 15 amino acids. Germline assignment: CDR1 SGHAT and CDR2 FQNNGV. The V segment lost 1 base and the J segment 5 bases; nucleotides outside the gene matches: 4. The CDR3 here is CASSLASGATGELFF. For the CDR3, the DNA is TGTGCCAGCAGCTTAGCCAGCGGGGCTACCGGGGAGCTGTTTTTT.

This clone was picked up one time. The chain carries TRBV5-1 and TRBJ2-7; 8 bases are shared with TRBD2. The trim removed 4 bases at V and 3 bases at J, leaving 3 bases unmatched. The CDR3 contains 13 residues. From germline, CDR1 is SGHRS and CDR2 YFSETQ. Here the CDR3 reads CASSGGLDYEQYF. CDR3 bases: TGCGCCAGCAGCGGGGGACTAGACTACGAGCAGTACTTC.

The CDR3 spells CASTSPGYTEAFF. CDR3 DNA sequence: TGTGCCAGTACCTCCCCAGGGTACACTGAAGCTTTCTTT. The J gene is TRBJ1-1, the V gene TRBV19; possible D gene TRBD1, 5 bases. This CDR3 spans 13 amino acids. V lost 7 bases and J 3 bases, leaving 12 bases between the germline ends. Germline V gene sequence: CDR1 LNHDA, CDR2 SQIVND (reference sequence). Looking up the rest from reference TRBV19 and TRBJ1-1 gives the full variable domain: DGGITQSPKYLFRKEGQNVTLSCEQNLNHDAMYWYRQDPGQGLRLIYYSQIVNDFQKGDIAEGYSVSREKKESFPLTVTSAQKNPTAFYLCASTSPGYTEAFFGQGTRLTVV.

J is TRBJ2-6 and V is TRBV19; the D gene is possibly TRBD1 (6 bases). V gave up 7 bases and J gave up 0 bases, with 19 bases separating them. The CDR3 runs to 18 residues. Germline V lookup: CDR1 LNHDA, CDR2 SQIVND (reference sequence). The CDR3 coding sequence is TGTGCCAGTACCCCTCTACCGGGACAACACTCTGGGGCCAACGTCCTGACTTTC. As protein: CASTPLPGQHSGANVLTF.

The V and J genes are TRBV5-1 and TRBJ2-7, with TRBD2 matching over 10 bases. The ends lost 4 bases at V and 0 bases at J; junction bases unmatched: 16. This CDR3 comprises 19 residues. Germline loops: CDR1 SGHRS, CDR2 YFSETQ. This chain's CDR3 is CASSQGLAGGRGLSYEQYF. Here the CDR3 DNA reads TGCGCCAGCAGCCAGGGGTTAGCGGGAGGAAGGGGCCTCTCCTACGAGCAGTACTTC.

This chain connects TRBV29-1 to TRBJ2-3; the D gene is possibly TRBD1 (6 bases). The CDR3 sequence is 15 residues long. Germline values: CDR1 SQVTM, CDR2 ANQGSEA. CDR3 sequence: CSHRLGQGSTDTQYF. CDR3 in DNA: TGCAGTCACCGTTTAGGGCAGGGGAGCACAGATACGCAGTATTTT.

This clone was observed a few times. CDR3 protein: CASSEIDRRWGYGYTF. The DNA for the CDR3 is TGTGCCAGCAGTGAGATCGACAGGCGATGGGGCTATGGCTACACCTTC. This chain connects TRBV6-1 to TRBJ1-2, with D perhaps TRBD1 (6 bases). There are 16 residues in the CDR3. Germline lookup yields CDR1 MNHNS and CDR2 SASEGT. V dropped 3 bases and J dropped 4 bases, with 18 bases sitting between them.

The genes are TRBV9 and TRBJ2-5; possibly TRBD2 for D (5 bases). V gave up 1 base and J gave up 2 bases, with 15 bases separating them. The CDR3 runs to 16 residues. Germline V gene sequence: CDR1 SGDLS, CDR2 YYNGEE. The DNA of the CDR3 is TGTGCCAGCAGCGTATCGGGGAAAGTGGGGCAAGAGACCCAGTACTTC. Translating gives CASSVSGKVGQETQYF.

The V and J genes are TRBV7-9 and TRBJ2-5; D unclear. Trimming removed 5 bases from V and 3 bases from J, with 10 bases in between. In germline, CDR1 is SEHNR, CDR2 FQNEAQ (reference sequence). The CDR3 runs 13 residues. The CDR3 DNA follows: TGTGCCAGCAGCCCCACTGGAGAAGAGACCCAGTACTTC. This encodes CASSPTGEETQYF.

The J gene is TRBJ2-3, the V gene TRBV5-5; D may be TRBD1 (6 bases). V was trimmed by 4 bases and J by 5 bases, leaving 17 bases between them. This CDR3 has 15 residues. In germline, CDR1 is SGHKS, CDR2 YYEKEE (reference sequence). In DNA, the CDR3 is TGTGCCAGCAGCGGGACGGGACATTCTCAAGATACGCAGTATTTT. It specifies CASSGTGHSQDTQYF.

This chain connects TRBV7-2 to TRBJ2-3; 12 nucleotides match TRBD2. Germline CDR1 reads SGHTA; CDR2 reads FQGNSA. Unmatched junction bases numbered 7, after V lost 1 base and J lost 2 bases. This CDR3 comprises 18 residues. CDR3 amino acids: CASSLGPGTSGYTDTQYF. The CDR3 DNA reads TGTGCCAGCAGCTTAGGCCCCGGGACTAGCGGGTACACAGATACGCAGTATTTT.

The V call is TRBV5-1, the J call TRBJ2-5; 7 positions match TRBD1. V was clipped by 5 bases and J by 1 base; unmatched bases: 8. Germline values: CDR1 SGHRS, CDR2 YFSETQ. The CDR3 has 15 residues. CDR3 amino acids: CASSLQTGVQETQYF. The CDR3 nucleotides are TGCGCCAGCAGTCTACAAACAGGGGTCCAAGAGACCCAGTACTTC. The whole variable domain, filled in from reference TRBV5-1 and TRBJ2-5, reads KAGVTQTPRYLIKTRGQQVTLSCSPISGHRSVSWYQQTPGQGLQFLFEYFSETQRNKGNFPGRFSGRQFSNSRSEMNVSTLELGDSALYLCASSLQTGVQETQYFGPGTRLLVL.

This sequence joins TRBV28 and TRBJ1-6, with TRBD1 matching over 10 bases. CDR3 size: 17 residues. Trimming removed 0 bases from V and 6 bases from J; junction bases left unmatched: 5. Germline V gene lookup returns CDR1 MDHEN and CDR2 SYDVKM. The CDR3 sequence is CASSLWGTGVFNSPLHF. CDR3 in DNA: TGTGCCAGCAGTTTATGGGGGACAGGGGTGTTTAATTCACCCCTCCACTTT.

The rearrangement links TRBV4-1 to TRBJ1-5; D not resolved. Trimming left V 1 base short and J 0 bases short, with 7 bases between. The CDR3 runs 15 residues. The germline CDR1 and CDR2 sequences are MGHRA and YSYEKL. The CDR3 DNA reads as TGCGCCAGCAGCCAAGTCGGGGATAGCAATCAGCCCCAGCATTTT. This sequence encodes CASSQVGDSNQPQHF.

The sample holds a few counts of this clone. For the CDR3, the DNA is TGTGCCAGCAGTGAAGGGACTAGCGGGAGTTTCTACGAGCAGTACTTC. This translates into CASSEGTSGSFYEQYF. The chain uses TRBV6-1 and TRBJ2-7; 13 bases fit TRBD2. J was trimmed by 3 bases and V by 1 base; bases with no gene match: 3. CDR3 length: 16 amino acids. Germline V gives CDR1 MNHNS, CDR2 SASEGT.

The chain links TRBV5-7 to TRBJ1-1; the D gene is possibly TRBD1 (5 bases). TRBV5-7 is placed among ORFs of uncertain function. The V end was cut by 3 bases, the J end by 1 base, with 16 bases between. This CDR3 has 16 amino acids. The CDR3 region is CASSSPGIWRNTEAFF. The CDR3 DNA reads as TGTGCCAGCAGCTCTCCAGGGATATGGCGGAACACTGAAGCTTTCTTT.

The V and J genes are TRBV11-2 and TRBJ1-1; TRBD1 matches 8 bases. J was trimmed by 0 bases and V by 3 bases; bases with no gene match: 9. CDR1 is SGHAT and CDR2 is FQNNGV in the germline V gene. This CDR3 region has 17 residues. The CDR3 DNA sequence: TGTGCCAGCAGCTTGGGGACAGGTGAGGGGATGAACACTGAAGCTTTCTTT. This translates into CASSLGTGEGMNTEAFF.

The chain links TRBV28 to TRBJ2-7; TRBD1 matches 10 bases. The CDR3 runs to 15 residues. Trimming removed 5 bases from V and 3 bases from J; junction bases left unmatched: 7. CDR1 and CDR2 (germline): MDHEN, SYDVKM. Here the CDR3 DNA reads TGTGCCAGCAGTGGGCCGGGACAGGGGCGCTACGAGCAGTACTTC. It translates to CASSGPGQGRYEQYF.

The CDR3 here is CASSIAAGGGYGYTF. CDR3 in DNA: TGTGCCAGTAGTATAGCCGCGGGCGGGGGTTATGGCTACACCTTC. V is TRBV19 and J is TRBJ1-2, with TRBD1 as a possible D gene (5 bases). The CDR3 has 15 residues. Germline lookup yields CDR1 LNHDA and CDR2 SQIVND (reference sequence). The V end lost 1 base, the J end lost 5 bases, and 14 bases lay between the germline ends.

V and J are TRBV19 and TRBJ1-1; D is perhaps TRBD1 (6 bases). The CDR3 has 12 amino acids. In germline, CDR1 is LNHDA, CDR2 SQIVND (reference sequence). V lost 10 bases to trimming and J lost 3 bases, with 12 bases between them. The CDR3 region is CATYHRDTEAFF. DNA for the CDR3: TGTGCCACCTACCACAGGGACACTGAAGCTTTCTTT.